The 3 T cell receptor beta chains in this list originate from one sample, sequenced in a study of stem cell transplantation in POMP-related autoinflammatory disease. Method: immunoSEQ multiplex PCR; TCRdb's copy keeps in-frame clones and lacks some. In the table there are some 68,000 clones, more than 75% of which are singletons. The material was CD4+ T cells from PBMCs, obtained after stem cell transplantation. Receptors originate from a human patient with POMP-related autoinflammation and immune dysregulation (PRAID). The graft donor may be the source of some T cells.

The chain joins TRBV3-1 (or the pseudogene TRBV3-2) to TRBJ2-1; D call uncertain. CDR1 is LGHDT and CDR2 is YNNKEL in the germline V gene (reference sequence). This CDR3 is 12 amino acids long. V was clipped by 0 bases and J by 7 bases, with 4 bases between them. CDR3: CASSQDLNEQFF. The DNA for the CDR3 is TGTGCCAGCAGCCAAGATCTGAATGAGCAGTTCTTC.

The V gene is TRBV28, the J gene TRBJ1-3; 7 bases are a match to TRBD1. Per germline, CDR1 MDHEN and CDR2 SYDVKM. The CDR3 has 17 amino acids. V trimming: 1 base; J trimming: 4 bases; junction bases outside the gene matches: 10. The CDR3 region is CASSLLGDSQLGNTIYF. In DNA form, the CDR3 reads TGTGCCAGCAGTTTATTAGGGGACAGCCAATTAGGAAACACCATATATTTT.

The V and J genes are TRBV2 and TRBJ1-2; D is unresolved. The CDR3 has 13 residues. Trimming shortened V by 6 bases and J by 1 base, and 9 bases separated the two germline ends. Germline V CDR1 and CDR2: SNHLY, FYNNEI. The CDR3 nucleotides are TGTGCCAGCAGCAGAGATATTAACTATGGCTACACCTTC. Translation gives CASSRDINYGYTF.